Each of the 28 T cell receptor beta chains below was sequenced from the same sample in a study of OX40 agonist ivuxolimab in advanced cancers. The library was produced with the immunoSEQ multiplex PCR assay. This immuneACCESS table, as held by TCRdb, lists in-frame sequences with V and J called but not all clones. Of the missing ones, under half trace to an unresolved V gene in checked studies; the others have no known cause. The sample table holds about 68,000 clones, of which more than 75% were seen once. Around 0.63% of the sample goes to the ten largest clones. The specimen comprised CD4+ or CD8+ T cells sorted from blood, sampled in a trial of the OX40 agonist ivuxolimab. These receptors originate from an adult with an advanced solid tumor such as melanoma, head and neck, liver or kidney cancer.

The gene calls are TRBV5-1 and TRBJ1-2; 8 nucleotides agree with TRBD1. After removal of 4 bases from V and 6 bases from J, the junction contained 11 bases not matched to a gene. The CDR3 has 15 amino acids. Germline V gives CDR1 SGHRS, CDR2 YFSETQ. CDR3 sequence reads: CASSQTPQGGDGYTF. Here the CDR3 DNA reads TGCGCCAGCAGCCAAACACCACAGGGGGGTGATGGCTACACCTTC.

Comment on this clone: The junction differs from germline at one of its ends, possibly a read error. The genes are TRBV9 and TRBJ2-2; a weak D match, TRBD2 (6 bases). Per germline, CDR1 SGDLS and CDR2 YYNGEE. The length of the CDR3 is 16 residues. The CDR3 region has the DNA TGTGCCAGCGGCGTCCCCGCGGGGTTTAACACCGGGGAGCTGTTTTTT. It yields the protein CASGVPAGFNTGELFF.

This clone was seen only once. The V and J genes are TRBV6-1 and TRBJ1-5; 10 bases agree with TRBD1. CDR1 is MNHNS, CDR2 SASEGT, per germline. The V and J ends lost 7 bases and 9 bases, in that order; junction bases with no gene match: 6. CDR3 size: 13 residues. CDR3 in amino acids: CASNGQGDGPQHF. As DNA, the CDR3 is TGTGCCAGCAACGGACAGGGGGACGGGCCCCAGCATTTT.

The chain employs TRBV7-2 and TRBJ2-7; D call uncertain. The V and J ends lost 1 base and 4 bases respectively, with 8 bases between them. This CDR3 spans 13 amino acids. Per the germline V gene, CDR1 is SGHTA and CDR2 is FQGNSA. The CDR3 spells CASSLGAQYEQYF. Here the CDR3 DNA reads TGTGCCAGCAGCTTAGGGGCTCAGTACGAGCAGTACTTC.

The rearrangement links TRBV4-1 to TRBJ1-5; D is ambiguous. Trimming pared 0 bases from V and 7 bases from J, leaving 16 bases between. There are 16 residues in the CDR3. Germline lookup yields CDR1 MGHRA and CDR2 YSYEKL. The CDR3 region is CASSQDPGSFGQPQHF. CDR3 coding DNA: TGCGCCAGCAGCCAAGATCCGGGATCCTTCGGGCAGCCCCAGCATTTT.

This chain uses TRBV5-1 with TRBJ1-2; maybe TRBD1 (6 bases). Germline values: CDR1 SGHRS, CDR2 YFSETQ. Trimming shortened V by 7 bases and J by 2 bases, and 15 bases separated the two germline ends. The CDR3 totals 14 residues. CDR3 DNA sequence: TGCGCCAGCGGCCTACAGGGAAGCAACTATGGCTACACCTTC. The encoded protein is CASGLQGSNYGYTF.

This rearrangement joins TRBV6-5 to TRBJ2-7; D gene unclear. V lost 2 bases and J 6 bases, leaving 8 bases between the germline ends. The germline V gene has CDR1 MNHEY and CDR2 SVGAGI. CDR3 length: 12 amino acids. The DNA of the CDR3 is TGTGCCAGCAGTTACAGGGTGGGCGAGCAGTACTTC. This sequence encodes CASSYRVGEQYF.

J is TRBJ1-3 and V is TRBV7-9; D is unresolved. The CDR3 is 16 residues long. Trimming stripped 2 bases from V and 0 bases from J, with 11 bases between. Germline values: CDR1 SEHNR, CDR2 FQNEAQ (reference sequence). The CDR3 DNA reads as TGTGCCAGCAGCTTACAAATCGCGCGCTCTGGAAACACCATATATTTT. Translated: CASSLQIARSGNTIYF.

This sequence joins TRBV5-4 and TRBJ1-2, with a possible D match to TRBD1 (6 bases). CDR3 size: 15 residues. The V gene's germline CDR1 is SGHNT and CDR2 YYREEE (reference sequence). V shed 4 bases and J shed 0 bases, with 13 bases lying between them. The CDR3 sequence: CASSRTEIPNYGYTF. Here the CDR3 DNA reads TGTGCCAGCAGCAGGACAGAGATTCCTAACTATGGCTACACCTTC. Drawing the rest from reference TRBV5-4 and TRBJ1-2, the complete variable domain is ETGVTQSPTHLIKTRGQQVTLRCSSQSGHNTVSWYQQALGQGPQFIFQYYREEENGRGNFPPRFSGLQFPNYSSELNVNALELDDSALYLCASSRTEIPNYGYTFGSGTRLTVV.

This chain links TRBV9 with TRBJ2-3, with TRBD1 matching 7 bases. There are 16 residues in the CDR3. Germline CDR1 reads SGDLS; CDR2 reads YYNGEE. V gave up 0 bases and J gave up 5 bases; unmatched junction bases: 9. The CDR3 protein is CASSVEVGGWGDTQYF. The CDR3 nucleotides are TGTGCCAGCAGCGTAGAGGTAGGGGGCTGGGGAGATACGCAGTATTTT.

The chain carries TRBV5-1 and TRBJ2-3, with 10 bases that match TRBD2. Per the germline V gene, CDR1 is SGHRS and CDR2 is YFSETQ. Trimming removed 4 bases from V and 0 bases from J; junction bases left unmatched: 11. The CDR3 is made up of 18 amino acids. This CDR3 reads CASSPVASGGPSTDTQYF. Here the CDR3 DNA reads TGCGCCAGCAGCCCGGTCGCTAGCGGGGGACCTAGCACAGATACGCAGTATTTT.

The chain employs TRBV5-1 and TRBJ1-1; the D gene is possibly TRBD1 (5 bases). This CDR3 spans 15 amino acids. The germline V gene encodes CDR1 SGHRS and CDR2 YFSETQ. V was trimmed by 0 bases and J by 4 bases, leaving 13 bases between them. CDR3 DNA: TGCGCCAGCAGCTTGGTCCTAGGAGACAGCACTGAAGCTTTCTTT. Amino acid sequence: CASSLVLGDSTEAFF.

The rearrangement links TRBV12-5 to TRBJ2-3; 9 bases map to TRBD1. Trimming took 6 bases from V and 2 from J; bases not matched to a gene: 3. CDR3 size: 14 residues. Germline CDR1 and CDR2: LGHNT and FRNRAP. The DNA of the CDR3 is TGTGCTAGTGGCCGGACAGGGGCCACAGATACGCAGTATTTT. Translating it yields CASGRTGATDTQYF.

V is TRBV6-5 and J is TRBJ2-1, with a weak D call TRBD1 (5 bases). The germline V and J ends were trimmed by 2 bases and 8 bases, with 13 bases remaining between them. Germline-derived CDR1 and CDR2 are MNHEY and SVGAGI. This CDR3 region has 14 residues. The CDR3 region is CASSYNQRGDEQFF. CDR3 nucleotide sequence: TGTGCCAGCAGTTACAACCAAAGGGGCGATGAGCAGTTCTTC.

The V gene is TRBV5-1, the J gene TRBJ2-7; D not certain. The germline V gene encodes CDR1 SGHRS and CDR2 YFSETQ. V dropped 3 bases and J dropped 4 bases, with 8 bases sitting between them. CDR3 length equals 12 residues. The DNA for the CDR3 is TGCGCCAGCAGCTCGCAGTCGTACGAGCAGTACTTC. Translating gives CASSSQSYEQYF.

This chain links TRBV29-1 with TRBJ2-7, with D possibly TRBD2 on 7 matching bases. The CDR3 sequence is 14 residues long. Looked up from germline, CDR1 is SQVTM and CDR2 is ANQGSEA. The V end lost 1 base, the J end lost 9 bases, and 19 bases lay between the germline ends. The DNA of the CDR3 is TGCAGCGTTGAAGCCGCGGGGGCCCGGTCCTTGCAGTACTTC. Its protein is CSVEAAGARSLQYF.

CDR3 bases: TGTGCCAGCAGCCGAGGGGGTTTTAACTATGGCTACACCTTC. It yields the protein CASSRGGFNYGYTF. The chain carries TRBV14 and TRBJ1-2, with D possibly being TRBD1 (6 bases). Germline V gene lookup returns CDR1 SGHDN and CDR2 FVKESK. This CDR3 is built from 14 residues. The V and J ends lost 4 bases and 1 base respectively, with 10 bases between them.

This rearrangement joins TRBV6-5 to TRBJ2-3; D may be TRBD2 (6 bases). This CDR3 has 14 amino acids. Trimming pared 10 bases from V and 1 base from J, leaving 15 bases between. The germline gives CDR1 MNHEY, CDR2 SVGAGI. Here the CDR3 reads CATGGAGGTDTQYF. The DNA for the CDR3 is TGTGCCACCGGAGGGGCCGGGGGCACAGATACGCAGTATTTT.

As DNA, the CDR3 is TGTGCCAGTAGTATGGGGACAGTGGGAAGGGGCTACACCTTC. Its protein product is CASSMGTVGRGYTF. This chain uses TRBV19 with TRBJ1-2; 7 nucleotides match TRBD1. CDR3 length equals 14 residues. In germline, CDR1 is LNHDA, CDR2 SQIVND (reference sequence). The ends lost 3 bases at V and 8 bases at J; junction bases unmatched: 9.

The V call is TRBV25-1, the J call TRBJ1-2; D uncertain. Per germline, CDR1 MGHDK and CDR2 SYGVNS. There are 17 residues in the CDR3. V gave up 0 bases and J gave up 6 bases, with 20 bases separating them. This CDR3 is CASSEYGFRSLLNGYTF. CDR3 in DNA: TGTGCCAGCAGTGAATATGGTTTCCGCAGTTTATTGAATGGCTACACCTTC.

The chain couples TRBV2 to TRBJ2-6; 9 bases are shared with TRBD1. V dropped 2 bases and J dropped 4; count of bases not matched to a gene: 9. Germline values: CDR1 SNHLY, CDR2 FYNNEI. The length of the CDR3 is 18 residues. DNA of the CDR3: TGTGCCAGCAGTGAACATCAGGGACAGGGCCCCGGGGCCAACGTCCTGACTTTC. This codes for CASSEHQGQGPGANVLTF.

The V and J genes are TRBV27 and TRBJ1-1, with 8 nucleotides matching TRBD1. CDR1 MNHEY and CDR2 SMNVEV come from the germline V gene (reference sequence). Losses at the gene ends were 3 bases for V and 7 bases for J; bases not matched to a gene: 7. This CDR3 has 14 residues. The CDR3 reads CASSFRGQSGEAFF. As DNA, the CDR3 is TGTGCCAGCAGTTTCAGGGGGCAGTCGGGTGAAGCTTTCTTT.

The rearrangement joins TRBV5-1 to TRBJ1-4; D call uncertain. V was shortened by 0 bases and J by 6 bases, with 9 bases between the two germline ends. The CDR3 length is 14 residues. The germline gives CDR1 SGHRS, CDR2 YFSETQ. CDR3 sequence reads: CASSLGGRDEKLFF. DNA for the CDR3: TGCGCCAGCAGCTTGGGTGGTAGGGATGAAAAACTGTTTTTT.

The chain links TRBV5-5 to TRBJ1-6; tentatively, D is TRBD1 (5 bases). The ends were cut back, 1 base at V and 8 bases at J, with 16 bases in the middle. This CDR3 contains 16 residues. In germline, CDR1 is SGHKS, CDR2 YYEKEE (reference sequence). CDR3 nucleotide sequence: TGTGCCAGCAGCTTGAATCTAGCTACCAGGGATTCACCCCTCCACTTT. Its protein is CASSLNLATRDSPLHF.

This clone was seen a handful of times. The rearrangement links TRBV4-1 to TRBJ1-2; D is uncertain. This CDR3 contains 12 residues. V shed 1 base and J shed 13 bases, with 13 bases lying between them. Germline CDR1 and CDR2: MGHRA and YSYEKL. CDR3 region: CASSQVEGSSTF. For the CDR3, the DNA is TGCGCCAGCAGCCAAGTCGAGGGTTCTTCCACCTTC.

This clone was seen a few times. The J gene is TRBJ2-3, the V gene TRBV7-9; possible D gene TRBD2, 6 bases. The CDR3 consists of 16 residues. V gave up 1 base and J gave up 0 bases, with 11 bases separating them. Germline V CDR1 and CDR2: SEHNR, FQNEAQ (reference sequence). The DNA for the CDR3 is TGTGCCAGCAGCTTAGGGCGGGGAACCAGCACAGATACGCAGTATTTT. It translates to CASSLGRGTSTDTQYF.

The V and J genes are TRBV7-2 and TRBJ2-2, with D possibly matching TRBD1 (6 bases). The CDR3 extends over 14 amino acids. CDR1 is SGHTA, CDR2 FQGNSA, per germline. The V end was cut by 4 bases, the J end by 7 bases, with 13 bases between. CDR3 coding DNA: TGTGCCAGCAGCTCCCAGGGGTGGGGCGGGGAGCTGTTTTTT. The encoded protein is CASSSQGWGGELFF.

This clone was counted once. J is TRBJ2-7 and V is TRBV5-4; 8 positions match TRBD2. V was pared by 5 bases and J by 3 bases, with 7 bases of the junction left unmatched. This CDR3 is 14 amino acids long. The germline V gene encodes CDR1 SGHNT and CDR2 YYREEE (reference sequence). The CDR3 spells CASRSGGNLYEQYF. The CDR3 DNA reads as TGTGCCAGCAGATCGGGAGGGAACCTCTACGAGCAGTACTTC.